This T cell receptor (beta chain) was recorded in a study of CD8 T cells in Susac syndrome. The CDR3 sequence is 16 residues long. Germline CDR1 reads MNHEY; CDR2 reads SVGAGI. The J segment lost 4 bases and the V segment lost 2 bases, leaving 9 bases of the junction unmatched. RNA amounts of roughly 0.45 to 1 ug underwent reverse transcription with random hexamers. Each CDR3 protein gets one entry after TCRdb re-called the immunoSEQ multiplex PCR reads with MiXCR. In the table there are about 240,000 distinct CDR3 sequences, almost 97% of which are singletons. The chain employs TRBV6-5 and TRBJ1-2; 8 bases map to TRBD1. The sample taken for sequencing was CD4+ T cells from PBMCs. The sequence derives from a human donor with Susac syndrome. The chain's CDR3 is CASSYSHGQGGYGYTF. In DNA form, the CDR3 reads TGTGCCAGCAGTTACAGCCATGGACAGGGCGGCTATGGCTACACCTTC.